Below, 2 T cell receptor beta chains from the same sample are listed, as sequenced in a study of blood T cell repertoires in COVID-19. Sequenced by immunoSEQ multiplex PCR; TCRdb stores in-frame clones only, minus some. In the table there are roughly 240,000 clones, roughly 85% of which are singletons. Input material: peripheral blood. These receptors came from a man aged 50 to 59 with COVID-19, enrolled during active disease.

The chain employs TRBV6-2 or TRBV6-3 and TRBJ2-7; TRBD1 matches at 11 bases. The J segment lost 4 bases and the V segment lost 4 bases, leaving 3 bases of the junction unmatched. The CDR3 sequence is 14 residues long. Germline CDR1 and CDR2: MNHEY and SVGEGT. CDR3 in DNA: TGTGCCAGCAGTTTCGGGACAGGGGGATACGAGCAGTACTTC. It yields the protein CASSFGTGGYEQYF.

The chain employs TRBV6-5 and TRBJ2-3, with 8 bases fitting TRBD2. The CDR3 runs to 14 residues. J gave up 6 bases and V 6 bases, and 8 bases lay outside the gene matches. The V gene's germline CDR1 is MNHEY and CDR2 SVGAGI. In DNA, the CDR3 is TGTGCCAGCAGGGCCCCCGGGGGGGCGGATACGCAGTATTTT. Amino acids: CASRAPGGADTQYF.